This T cell receptor beta chain was obtained from a study of cytomegalovirus exposure and HLA in healthy donors. Amplification used 60 Vbeta primers and 13 Jbeta primers. Assay used: immunoSEQ multiplex PCR; TCRdb lists only in-frame clones, some missing. The sample contains approximately 140,000 clones, about 60% of which appear only once. After removal of 3 bases from V and 2 bases from J, the junction contained 15 bases not matched to a gene. Germline assignment: CDR1 GTSNPN and CDR2 SVGIG (reference sequence). The CDR3 is made up of 18 amino acids. The chain couples TRBV30 to TRBJ2-7; 11 nucleotides match TRBD2. The receptor was isolated from a woman aged 60-75 years in good health and CMV-seropositive. Sequencing was performed on PBMCs. The DNA of the CDR3 is TGTGCCTGGAGCAGGGACAGGTTGTCTAGCGGGGGGCCCTACGAGCAGTACTTC. Its protein product is CAWSRDRLSSGGPYEQYF.